What follows is one TCR beta chain and its context. Only a few counts were recorded for this clonotype. Its antigen is unknown. Base qualities were left out, and no much larger clone turns up one base away. Taken from the germline V gene, the CDR1 and CDR2 loops are SQVTM and ANQGSEA. The trim is 7 bases for V and 0 bases for J, with a gap of 16 bases between the germline ends. The CDR3 contains 15 residues, cysteine and phenylalanine counted. Only CDR3 DNA is held: 45 bases, read in frame from base 1. These data originate in a study of T-cell reconstitution after alpha-beta-depleted transplantation in children (dated by TCRdb to about 2016). Concerning the study at large: The study quantitatively tracked T-cell immune reconstitution after TCRalphabeta/CD19-depleted allogeneic hematopoietic cell transplantation in children using TCR repertoire profiling. Beyond this particular receptor, the publication reports: In some patients, the high TCRbeta diversity seen at day 60 was put down to recipient T cells and intrathymic progenitors that had survived conditioning. The frequencies of hyperexpanded clones fell over the following months, and after one year, T-cell counts and TCRbeta diversity were mostly attributed to newly produced T cells. About two months after transplant, the apparently early recovery of alphabetaT-cell counts reportedly depended on just several hundred clones that had expanded rapidly and came from non-depleted graft cells.

The treatment or condition label of this sample denotes: allogeneic hematopoietic cell transplantation with graft depleted of TCRalphabeta T cells and CD19 B cells. The transplant recipients were children given TCRalphabeta/CD19-depleted allogeneic hematopoietic cell grafts. Libraries were built with PCR. The data were produced on an Illumina HiSeq 2500. To normalize quantification of the TCRbeta repertoire, the TCR libraries were built with molecular barcoding that relied on unique molecular identifiers. TCRdb reanalyzed the raw reads on its own, using fastp at Q25 for trimming and MiXCR for clone calling, and kept in-frame beta chains. Each record represents a unique CDR3 protein, reported with the most common genes and DNA among its rows. The sample table records about 130,000 distinct CDR3 sequences; around a tenth of these occur just once. The top ten clones comprise about 25% of the sample.

The rearrangement joined TRBV29-1 to TRBJ2-1; a tentative D match to TRBD2 spans 5 bases. The sample here was PBMCs, mostly from graft donor cells, taken 180 days after TCRalphabeta/CD19-depleted stem cell transplant. The TCR was taken from a girl in the first two years of life who had a stem cell transplant for combined immunodeficiency, so the T cells may come from the graft donor. The CDR3 in this case is CSATTRTFSYNEQFF. The nucleotide sequence reads TGCAGCGCAACAACTAGAACCTTCTCCTACAATGAGCAGTTCTTC.